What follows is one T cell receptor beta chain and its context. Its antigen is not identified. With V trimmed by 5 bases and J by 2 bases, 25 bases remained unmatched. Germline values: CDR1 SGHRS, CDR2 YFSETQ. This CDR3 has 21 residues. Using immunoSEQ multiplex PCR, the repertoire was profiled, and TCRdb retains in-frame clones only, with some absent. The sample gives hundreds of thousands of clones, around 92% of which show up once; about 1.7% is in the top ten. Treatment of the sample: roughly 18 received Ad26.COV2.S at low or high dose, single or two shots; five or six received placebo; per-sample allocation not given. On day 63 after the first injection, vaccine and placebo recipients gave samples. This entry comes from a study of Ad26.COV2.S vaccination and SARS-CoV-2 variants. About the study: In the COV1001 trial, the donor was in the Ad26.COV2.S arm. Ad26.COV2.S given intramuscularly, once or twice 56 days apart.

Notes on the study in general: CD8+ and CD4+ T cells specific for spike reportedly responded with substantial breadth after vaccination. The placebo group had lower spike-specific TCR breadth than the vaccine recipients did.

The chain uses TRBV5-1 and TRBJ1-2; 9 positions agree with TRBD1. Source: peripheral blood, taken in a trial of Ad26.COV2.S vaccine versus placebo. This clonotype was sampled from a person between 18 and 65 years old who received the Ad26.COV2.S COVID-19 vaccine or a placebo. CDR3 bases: TGCGCCAGCAGACAAGAGGGACAGGGCAACCTAATGGACTGGAAAAACTATGGCTACACCTTC. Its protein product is CASRQEGQGNLMDWKNYGYTF.